This record covers a single TCR beta chain. The antigen is unknown. Per germline, CDR1 SGHDN and CDR2 FVKESK. With 4 bases removed from V and 8 bases from J, the gap between germline ends came to 15 bases. The CDR3 sequence is 14 residues long. The data belong to a study of healthy donors' naive CD4 and CD8 T cells. Overall study results and limits: Negatively charged CDR3s marked CD8+ lineage; positively charged CDR3s marked CD4+ lineage. Bias from naive T cell homeostatic proliferation was not addressed. Alpha and beta chains were sequenced in bulk without pairing.

Starting from about 470 ng of total RNA, TCR libraries were made with linear amplification. Using its own MiXCR run on the reads, TCRdb lists one record per CDR3 protein. The table records approximately 180,000 distinct CDR3 sequences, about 76% of them present only once. Naive CD4+ cells were sorted as CD4+CD8-CD45RO-CD45RA+; naive CD8+ as CD8+CD4-CD45RA+CD27bright. This receptor was obtained from a pool of human donors in good health; the sample pools cells from several healthy donors. What was sequenced was naive CD4+ and CD8+ T cells sorted from blood, pooled from several donors. This rearrangement joins TRBV14 to TRBJ2-1; perhaps TRBD1 as D (5 bases). CDR3 coding DNA: TGTGCCAGCAGCCTCAAATGGGGCGCGGATGAGCAGTTCTTC. This translates into CASSLKWGADEQFF.